This passage covers 17 T cell receptor beta chains from one sample sequenced in a study of blood T cell repertoires in COVID-19. Assay: immunoSEQ multiplex PCR; the TCRdb copy retains only in-frame clones and omits some. The sample comprises around 260,000 clones, about 81% of which are singletons, and approximately 4.3% rests with the top ten. The material sequenced was PBMCs or T cells enriched from blood (not recorded which). These receptors came from a young man with acute COVID-19.

The J gene is TRBJ1-5, the V gene TRBV28; the D is unclear. Germline CDR1 and CDR2: MDHEN and SYDVKM. This CDR3 is built from 14 residues. Trimming cost V 3 bases and J 5 bases, with 11 bases left between them. As DNA, the CDR3 is TGTGCCAGCAGTTTGTGGGAGGGAGATCAGCCCCAGCATTTT. Encoded protein: CASSLWEGDQPQHF. The variable domain in full, with the rest retrieved from reference TRBV28 and TRBJ1-5, is DVKVTQSSRYLVKRTGEKVFLECVQDMDHENMFWYRQDPGLGLRLIYFSYDVKMKEKGDIPEGYSVSREKKERFSLILESASTNQTSMYLCASSLWEGDQPQHFGDGTRLSIL.

V and J are TRBV19 and TRBJ1-1, with 10 bases matching TRBD1. Germline lookup yields CDR1 LNHDA and CDR2 SQIVND (reference sequence). This CDR3 is built from 14 residues. The V and J ends lost 5 bases and 12 bases, in that order; junction bases with no gene match: 12. This CDR3 is CASSSLFGTGVSFF. CDR3 sequence (DNA): TGTGCCAGTAGTTCTTTGTTCGGGACAGGGGTATCTTTCTTT.

The chain joins TRBV7-2 to TRBJ1-2; 7 nucleotides line up with TRBD1. The CDR3 contains 13 residues. V shed 1 base and J 6 bases; nucleotides not matched to a gene: 2. Germline values: CDR1 SGHTA, CDR2 FQGNSA. The CDR3 protein is CASSLDRGHGYTF. In DNA, the CDR3 is TGTGCCAGCAGCTTAGACAGGGGCCATGGCTACACCTTC.

This chain joins TRBV28 and TRBJ1-2, with 7 nucleotides matching TRBD1. The CDR3 totals 13 residues. The J segment lost 5 bases and the V segment lost 9 bases, leaving 9 bases of the junction unmatched. Per germline, CDR1 MDHEN and CDR2 SYDVKM. CDR3 amino acids: CASYEGTVYGYTF. The DNA of the CDR3 is TGTGCCAGTTACGAAGGGACAGTATATGGCTACACCTTC.

The chain uses TRBV3-1 (or the pseudogene TRBV3-2) and TRBJ1-4, with 8 bases identical to TRBD1. With V trimmed by 2 bases and J by 8 bases, 4 bases remained unmatched. This CDR3 is 14 amino acids long. CDR1 is LGHDT and CDR2 is YNNKEL in the germline V gene (reference sequence). The CDR3 DNA sequence: TGTGCCAGCAGCCAACAGGGGGCGGGCGAAAAACTGTTTTTT. As protein: CASSQQGAGEKLFF.

The J gene is TRBJ2-2, the V gene TRBV5-1; possible D gene TRBD2, 6 bases. CDR1 is SGHRS, CDR2 YFSETQ, per germline. V was pared by 4 bases and J by 6 bases, with 22 bases between. This CDR3 has 17 residues. The DNA for the CDR3 is TGCGCCAGCAGCCCACTAGGGACTCCAAGAGGTCCCGGGGAGCTGTTTTTT. Translation gives CASSPLGTPRGPGELFF.

The genes are TRBV18 and TRBJ1-5, with 7 bases that match TRBD1. This CDR3 spans 16 amino acids. CDR1 and CDR2 (germline): KGHSH, LQKENI. Trimming at V came to 3 bases and at J to 0 bases, leaving 5 bases not matched to a gene. This CDR3 is CASSPSGTDSNQPQHF. CDR3 bases: TGTGCCAGCTCACCTTCCGGGACAGATAGCAATCAGCCCCAGCATTTT.

The chain combines TRBV4-1 with TRBJ1-3, with D perhaps matching TRBD1 (6 bases). Trimming shortened V by 5 bases and J by 3 bases, and 14 bases separated the two germline ends. CDR3 size: 15 residues. The germline gives CDR1 MGHRA, CDR2 YSYEKL. Here the CDR3 DNA reads TGCGCCAGCAGCGAGGGACACGGACTTGGAAACACCATATATTTT. Protein: CASSEGHGLGNTIYF.

The chain has TRBV23-1 and TRBJ2-7; 8 bases line up with TRBD1. TRBV23-1 carries the ORF label, with uncertain function. V lost 0 bases to trimming and J lost 2 bases; unmatched junction nucleotides: 6. This CDR3 spans 16 amino acids. The CDR3 DNA sequence: TGCGCCAGCAGTCAATCGAGGGACAGGACCCCCTACGAGCAGTACGTC. Amino acids: CASSQSRDRTPYEQYV.

The gene calls are TRBV30 and TRBJ1-2, with 8 bases fitting TRBD1. This CDR3 spans 14 amino acids. The germline gives CDR1 GTSNPN, CDR2 SVGIG (reference sequence). V lost 5 bases and J lost 8; bases outside the gene matches: 13. The CDR3 DNA is TGTGCCTGGGACCTCGGACAGGGAGCACGAGGCTACACCTTC. It yields the protein CAWDLGQGARGYTF.

V gene TRBV6-1 combines with J gene TRBJ1-5; maybe TRBD1 (6 bases). The ends were cut back, 3 bases at V and 6 bases at J, with 9 bases in the middle. The CDR3 covers 13 residues. Germline CDR1 reads MNHNS; CDR2 reads SASEGT. CDR3 coding DNA: TGTGCCAGCAGTGAGCACAGGGTTCAGCCCCAGCATTTT. This codes for CASSEHRVQPQHF.

This clone was seen more than once but under ten times. The chain's CDR3 is CASTRGGGYYGYTF. The CDR3 DNA reads TGTGCCAGCACCCGGGGAGGGGGGTACTATGGCTACACCTTC. The chain employs TRBV11-2 and TRBJ1-2, with a weak D call TRBD1 (6 bases). V gave up 7 bases and J gave up 3 bases, with 15 bases separating them. This CDR3 is 14 amino acids long. The germline V gene has CDR1 SGHAT and CDR2 FQNNGV.

The rearrangement uses TRBV30 and TRBJ1-3, with D uncertain. The germline V gene encodes CDR1 GTSNPN and CDR2 SVGIG (reference sequence). The CDR3 runs 15 residues. The V and J ends lost 3 bases and 2 bases respectively, with 14 bases between them. This chain's CDR3 is CAWSGRRSTGNTIYF. CDR3 DNA sequence: TGTGCCTGGAGCGGAAGAAGGAGCACTGGAAACACCATATATTTT. The full variable domain, its missing parts supplied by reference TRBV30 and TRBJ1-3, is SQTIHQWPATLVQPVGSPLSLECTVEGTSNPNLYWYRQAAGRGLQLLFYSVGIGQISSEVPQNLSASRPQDRQFILSSKKLLLSDSGFYLCAWSGRRSTGNTIYFGEGSWLTVV.

The chain combines TRBV7-8 with TRBJ2-3; 9 positions match TRBD2. The trim removed 4 bases at V and 2 bases at J, leaving 7 bases unmatched. Germline assignment: CDR1 SGHVS and CDR2 FQNEAQ. This CDR3 contains 16 residues. The CDR3: CASSSRLADITDTQYF. CDR3 sequence (DNA): TGTGCCAGCAGCTCCAGACTAGCGGACATCACAGATACGCAGTATTTT.

This chain links TRBV19 with TRBJ2-3; TRBD1 might be the D (5 bases). The CDR3 totals 17 residues. The germline V gene has CDR1 LNHDA and CDR2 SQIVND (reference sequence). Trimming took off 4 bases at V and 0 bases at J, with 17 bases between the two ends. The CDR3 DNA is TGTGCCAGTAGTACCACTCGACAGACTCAAAGCACAGATACGCAGTATTTT. Its translation is CASSTTRQTQSTDTQYF.

Comments on this clone: At one end the junction does not follow the germline gene, possibly because of a read error. The CDR3 is CASSSTSGVNNEQFF. Here the CDR3 DNA reads TGTGCCAGCAGCTCGACTAGCGGGGTAAACAATGAGCAGTTCTTC. V and J are TRBV5-1 and TRBJ2-1, with TRBD2 matching over 11 bases. Germline values: CDR1 SGHRS, CDR2 YFSETQ. The CDR3 has 15 residues.

This chain joins TRBV5-4 and TRBJ2-3, with 7 bases lining up with TRBD2. Germline CDR1 reads SGHNT; CDR2 reads YYREEE (reference sequence). V lost 3 bases, J lost 0 bases, and 4 bases stayed unmatched. This CDR3 has 15 amino acids. DNA of the CDR3: TGTGCCAGCAGCTGGGGGGGGACTAGCACAGATACGCAGTATTTT. Its translation: CASSWGGTSTDTQYF. Full variable domain (rest looked up from reference TRBV5-4 and TRBJ2-3): ETGVTQSPTHLIKTRGQQVTLRCSSQSGHNTVSWYQQALGQGPQFIFQYYREEENGRGNFPPRFSGLQFPNYSSELNVNALELDDSALYLCASSWGGTSTDTQYFGPGTRLTVL.